These 9 T cell receptor beta chains originate from one sample sequenced in a study of cytomegalovirus exposure and HLA in healthy donors. Researchers ran the PCR with 60 Vbeta and 13 Jbeta primers. Repertoires were generated with immunoSEQ multiplex PCR, while TCRdb's copy carries only in-frame clones and drops some. The sample shows 100,000 to 120,000 clones, around 80% of them seen only once. Sequenced material: PBMCs. These receptors were obtained from a man under 40 in good health and CMV-seropositive.

The J gene is TRBJ1-5, the V gene TRBV14, with D perhaps matching TRBD1 (5 bases). The CDR3 has 19 amino acids. With 1 base removed from V and 5 bases from J, the gap between germline ends came to 24 bases. Germline V CDR1 and CDR2: SGHDN, FVKESK. The CDR3, as DNA: TGTGCCAGCAGCCAAGCCCACCCCGGTGGGGGGATTCCCCATCAGCCCCAGCATTTT. Translating gives CASSQAHPGGGIPHQPQHF.

This rearrangement joins TRBV6-4 to TRBJ2-3, with D maybe TRBD2 (5 bases). The CDR3 covers 13 residues. CDR1 is MRHNA, CDR2 SNTAGT, per germline. V was clipped by 0 bases and J by 8 bases, with 9 bases between them. CDR3 loop: CASSDSDRGTQYF. The CDR3 DNA reads as TGTGCCAGCAGTGACTCTGACCGGGGTACGCAGTATTTT.

The chain is built from TRBV6-5 and TRBJ1-2; D uncertain. The V end lost 2 bases, the J end lost 3 bases, and 7 bases lay between the germline ends. The CDR3 runs 13 residues. Germline-derived CDR1 and CDR2 are MNHEY and SVGAGI. CDR3 in DNA: TGTGCCAGCAGTTACGGAGGGTACTATGGCTACACCTTC. Encoded protein: CASSYGGYYGYTF.

The chain is built from TRBV6-5 and TRBJ2-3; TRBD2 matches 8 bases. This CDR3 comprises 15 residues. J lost 2 bases, V lost 4 bases, and 5 bases had no gene match. Germline assignment: CDR1 MNHEY and CDR2 SVGAGI. CDR3 sequence reads: CASSFSGEITDTQYF. The CDR3 DNA follows: TGTGCCAGCAGTTTTAGCGGGGAGATCACAGATACGCAGTATTTT.

The chain couples TRBV6-5 to TRBJ1-3; D not resolved. V was pared by 0 bases and J by 2 bases, with 5 bases between. There are 14 residues in the CDR3. From germline, CDR1 is MNHEY and CDR2 SVGAGI. The CDR3 DNA sequence: TGTGCCAGCAGTTACTCATCGGCTGGAAACACCATATATTTT. Translation gives CASSYSSAGNTIYF.

The chain combines TRBV7-7 with TRBJ2-1; the D is unclear. The CDR3 has 14 amino acids. Germline CDR1 reads SSHAT; CDR2 reads FNYEAQ (reference sequence). Trimming stripped 5 bases from V and 3 bases from J, with 11 bases between. DNA for the CDR3: TGTGCCAGCAGCCCTGGGCAGCTCTACAATGAGCAGTTCTTC. Its protein is CASSPGQLYNEQFF.

V and J are TRBV5-5 and TRBJ1-1, with D unclear. This CDR3 comprises 14 residues. Germline V gene data show CDR1 as SGHKS and CDR2 as YYEKEE (reference sequence). Trimming took 4 bases from V and 6 from J, leaving 16 bases between them. The CDR3 loop is CASSPFSGGAEAFF. In DNA, the CDR3 is TGTGCCAGCAGCCCTTTTTCGGGTGGAGCTGAAGCTTTCTTT.

The CDR3 here is CASTFGTSGANEQFF. CDR3 nucleotides: TGTGCCAGCACCTTCGGGACTAGCGGCGCCAATGAGCAGTTCTTC. V gene TRBV6-1 combines with J gene TRBJ2-1; 11 nucleotides align to TRBD2. The CDR3 contains 15 residues. CDR1 and CDR2 (germline): MNHNS, SASEGT. V was clipped by 7 bases and J by 6 bases; unmatched bases: 8.

CDR3 nucleotide sequence: TGTGCCAGCAGCCAAGGGTGGCTAGCGGGGGGGTCAGCTAGCACAGATACGCAGTATTTT. Its translation is CASSQGWLAGGSASTDTQYF. V is TRBV4-2 and J is TRBJ2-3; 12 bases agree with TRBD2. The CDR3 sequence is 20 residues long. Unmatched junction bases numbered 11, after V lost 1 base and J lost 0 bases. Germline values: CDR1 LGHNA, CDR2 YNFKEQ.